This T cell receptor beta chain was retrieved from a study of OX40 agonist ivuxolimab in advanced cancers. CDR1 is SGHRS, CDR2 YFSETQ, per germline. The V end lost 6 bases, the J end lost 10 bases, and 13 bases lay between the germline ends. The CDR3 contains 12 residues. The data were produced by immunoSEQ multiplex PCR, yet TCRdb's version contains in-frame clones alone and is incomplete. The table shows about 61,000 clones, with 86% occurring only once. General observations from the study: Expanded clones were, on average, more numerous among CD8+ T cells than CD4+. Individuals who were partial responders at 0.1-3.0 mg/kg had clonal expansion that ranked among the lowest.

Concerning this clone itself: Its target is unknown.

The sequence was obtained from an adult with an advanced solid tumor such as melanoma, head and neck, liver or kidney cancer. The chain is built from TRBV5-1 and TRBJ2-2, with D possibly being TRBD2 (6 bases). This specimen consisted of CD4+ or CD8+ T cells sorted from blood, obtained in a trial of the OX40 agonist ivuxolimab. CDR3 bases: TGCGCCAGCAAGGTTAGCGGAGCGGAGCTGTTTTTT. This gives the protein CASKVSGAELFF.